Detailed here is one T cell receptor beta chain. The material for each subset, its genomic DNA, was split evenly across several immunoSEQ plates. Clones were read by immunoSEQ multiplex PCR, and TCRdb kept only the in-frame ones, dropping some. The sample has a few million clones; 80% to 95% are singletons. This sample stems from a study of shared clonotypes between healthy human individuals. Across the study: A donor's plate count was three for CD4 naive and three for CD4 memory; CD8 naive had two and CD8 memory one.

Subsets obtained from CD4+ cells comprised CD45RA+ naive and CD45RA-negative memory cells. The TCR originated in a man aged 18 to 29 in good health. Some clones in this sample may be carry-over from other donors' samples. Sequences were obtained from naive CD4+ T cells from PBMCs. Documented subset: CD45RA+ positively selected.

The CDR3 region is CSALGTREGAEAFF. In nucleotides, the CDR3 is TGCAGCGCCTTAGGGACGAGAGAGGGGGCTGAAGCTTTCTTT. The gene calls are TRBV29-1 and TRBJ1-1; D perhaps matches TRBD1 (6 bases). The ends were cut back, 7 bases at V and 6 bases at J, with 21 bases in the middle. The germline V gene encodes CDR1 SQVTM and CDR2 ANQGSEA. The CDR3 is made up of 14 amino acids.